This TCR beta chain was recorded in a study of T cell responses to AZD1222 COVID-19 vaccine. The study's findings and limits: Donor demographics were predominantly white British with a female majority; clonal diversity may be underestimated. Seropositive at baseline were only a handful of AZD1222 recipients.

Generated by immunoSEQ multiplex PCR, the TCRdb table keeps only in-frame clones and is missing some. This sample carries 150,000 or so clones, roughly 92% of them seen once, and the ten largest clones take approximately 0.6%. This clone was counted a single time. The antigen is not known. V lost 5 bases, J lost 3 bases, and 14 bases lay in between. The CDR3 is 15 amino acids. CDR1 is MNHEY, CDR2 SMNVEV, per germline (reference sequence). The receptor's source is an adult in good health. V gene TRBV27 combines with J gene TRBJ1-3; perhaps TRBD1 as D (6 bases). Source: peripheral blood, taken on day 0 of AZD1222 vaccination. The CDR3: CASSPTGYDGNTIYF. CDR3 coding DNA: TGTGCCAGCAGTCCCACAGGGTACGATGGAAACACCATATATTTT.